The entry that follows covers one TCR beta chain sequence. Germline V gene sequence: CDR1 SGDLS, CDR2 YYNGEE. The V end lost 7 bases, the J end lost 3 bases, and 13 bases lay between the germline ends. The CDR3 is 13 residues long. This sample is part of a study of regulatory T cells in long-lasting Graves disease. Whole-study context: Those Graves' patients who were newly diagnosed had been on antithyroid drugs under 3 months.

As to time point: newly diagnosed GD, antithyroid drugs for less than 3 months. From PBMCs, RNA was extracted and then used to make the TCR library. Construction of TCR beta libraries relied on iRepertoire HTBI primers and on Arm-PCR targeting CDR3 regions. TCRdb ran MiXCR on the multiplex PCR reads and lists one entry per CDR3 protein. The sample lists about 380,000 distinct CDR3 sequences; around 16% were seen once. This chain joins TRBV9 and TRBJ1-2, with D unclear. This TCR derives from a female donor with Graves disease. The sequences come from peripheral blood mononuclear cells (PBMCs), collected at new diagnosis, from a patient treated with antithyroid drugs. DNA for the CDR3: TGTGCCAGCGGGCAGGAGATGCACTATGGCTACACCTTC. Its translation is CASGQEMHYGYTF.